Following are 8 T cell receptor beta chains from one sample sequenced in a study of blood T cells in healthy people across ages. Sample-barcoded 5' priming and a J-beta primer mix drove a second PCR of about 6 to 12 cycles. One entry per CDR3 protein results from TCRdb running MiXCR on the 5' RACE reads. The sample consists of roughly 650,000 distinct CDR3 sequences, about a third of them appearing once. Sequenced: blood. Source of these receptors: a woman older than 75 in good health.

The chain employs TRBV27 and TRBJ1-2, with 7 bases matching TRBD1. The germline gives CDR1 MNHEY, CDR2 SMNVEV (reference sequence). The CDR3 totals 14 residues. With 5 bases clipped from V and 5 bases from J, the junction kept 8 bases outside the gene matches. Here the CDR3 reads CASSPGTAVYGYTF. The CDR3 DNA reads TGTGCCAGCAGTCCAGGGACAGCCGTTTATGGCTACACCTTC.

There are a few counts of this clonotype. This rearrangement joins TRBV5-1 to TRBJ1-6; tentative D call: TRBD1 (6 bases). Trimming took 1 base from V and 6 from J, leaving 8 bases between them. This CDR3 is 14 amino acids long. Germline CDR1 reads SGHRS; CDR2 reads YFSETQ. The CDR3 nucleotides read TGCGCCAGCAGCTTGCAAGGGGGTAATTCACCCCTCCACTTT. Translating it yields CASSLQGGNSPLHF.

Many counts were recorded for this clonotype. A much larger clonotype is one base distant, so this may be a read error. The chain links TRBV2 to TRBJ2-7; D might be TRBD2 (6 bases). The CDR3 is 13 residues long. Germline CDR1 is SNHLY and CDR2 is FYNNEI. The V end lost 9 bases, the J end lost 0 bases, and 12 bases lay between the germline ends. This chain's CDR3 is CARGGPFSYEQYF. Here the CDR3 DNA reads TGTGCCAGGGGGGGACCTTTCTCCTACGAGCAGTACTTC.

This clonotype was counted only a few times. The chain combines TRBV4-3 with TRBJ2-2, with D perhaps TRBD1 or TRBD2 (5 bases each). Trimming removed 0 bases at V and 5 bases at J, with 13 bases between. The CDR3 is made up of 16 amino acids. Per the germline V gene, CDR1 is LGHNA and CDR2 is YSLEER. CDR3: CASSQDRGVGTGELFF. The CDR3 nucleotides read TGCGCCAGCAGCCAAGATCGAGGGGTAGGGACCGGGGAGCTGTTTTTT.

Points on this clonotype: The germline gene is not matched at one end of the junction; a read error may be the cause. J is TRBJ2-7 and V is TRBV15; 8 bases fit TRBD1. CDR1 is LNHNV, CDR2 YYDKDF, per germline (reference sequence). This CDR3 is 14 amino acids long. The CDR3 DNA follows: TGTGCCGCCAGCAGAGAACTTGACAGGGGCGAGCAGTACTTC. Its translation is CAASRELDRGEQYF.

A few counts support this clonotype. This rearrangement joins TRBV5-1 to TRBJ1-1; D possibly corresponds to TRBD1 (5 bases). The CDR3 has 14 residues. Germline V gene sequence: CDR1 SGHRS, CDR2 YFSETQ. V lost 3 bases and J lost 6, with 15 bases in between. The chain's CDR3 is CASSSGPLVPEAFF. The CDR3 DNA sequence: TGCGCCAGCAGCTCGGGACCCCTAGTACCTGAAGCTTTCTTT.

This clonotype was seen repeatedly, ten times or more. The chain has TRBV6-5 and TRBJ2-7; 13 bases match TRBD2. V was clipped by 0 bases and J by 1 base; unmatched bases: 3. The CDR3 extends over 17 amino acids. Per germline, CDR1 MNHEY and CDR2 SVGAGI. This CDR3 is CASSYSGLAGVSYEQYF. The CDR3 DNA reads TGTGCCAGCAGTTACTCCGGACTAGCGGGGGTTTCCTACGAGCAGTACTTC.

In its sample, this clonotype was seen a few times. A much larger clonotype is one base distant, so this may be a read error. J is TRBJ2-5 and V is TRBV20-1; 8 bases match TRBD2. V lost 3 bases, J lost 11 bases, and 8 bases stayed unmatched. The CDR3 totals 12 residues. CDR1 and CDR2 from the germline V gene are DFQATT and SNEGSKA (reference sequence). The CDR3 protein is CSASGGAEEQYF. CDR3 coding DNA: TGCAGTGCTAGCGGGGGGGCGGAGGAGCAGTACTTC.